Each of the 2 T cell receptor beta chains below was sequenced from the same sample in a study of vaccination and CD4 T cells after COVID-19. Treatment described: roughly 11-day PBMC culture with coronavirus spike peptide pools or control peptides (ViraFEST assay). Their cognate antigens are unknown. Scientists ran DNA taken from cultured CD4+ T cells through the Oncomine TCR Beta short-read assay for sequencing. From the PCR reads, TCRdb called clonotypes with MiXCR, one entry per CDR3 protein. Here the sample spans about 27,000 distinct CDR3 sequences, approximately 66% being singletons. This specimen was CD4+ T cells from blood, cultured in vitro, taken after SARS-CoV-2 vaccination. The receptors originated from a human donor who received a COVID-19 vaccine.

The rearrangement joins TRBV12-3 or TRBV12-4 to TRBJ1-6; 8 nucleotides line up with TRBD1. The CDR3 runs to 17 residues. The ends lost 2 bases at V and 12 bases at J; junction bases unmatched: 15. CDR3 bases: TGTGCCAGCAGTTTAAGGGGGACAGGTGTGGCATCTGGACCCCTCCACTTT. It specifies CASSLRGTGVASGPLHF.

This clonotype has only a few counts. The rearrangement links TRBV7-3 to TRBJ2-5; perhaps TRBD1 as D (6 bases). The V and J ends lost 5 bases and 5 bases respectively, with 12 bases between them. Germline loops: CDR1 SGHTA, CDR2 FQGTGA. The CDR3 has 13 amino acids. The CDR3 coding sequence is TGTGCCAGCAGCCTAGGACAGCTGGAGACCCAGTACTTC. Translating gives CASSLGQLETQYF.